The clone carrying this T cell receptor beta chain was counted once. The data were obtained in a study of blood T cell repertoires in COVID-19. Profiled with immunoSEQ multiplex PCR; TCRdb holds only in-frame clones, not every one. Counted here are about 200,000 clones, 70% to 90% occurring once; the ten biggest clones make up around 6%. The CDR3 length is 14 residues. Germline CDR1 reads SGHDT; CDR2 reads YYEEEE. Trimming removed 3 bases from V and 3 bases from J, with 12 bases in between. This TCR was sampled from a man in his forties or fifties with active or convalescent COVID-19. Specimen: peripheral blood. V is TRBV5-6 and J is TRBJ1-1; D is undetermined. This chain's CDR3 is CASSSTGGYTEAFF. The CDR3 DNA is TGTGCCAGCAGCTCCACTGGCGGCTACACTGAAGCTTTCTTT.